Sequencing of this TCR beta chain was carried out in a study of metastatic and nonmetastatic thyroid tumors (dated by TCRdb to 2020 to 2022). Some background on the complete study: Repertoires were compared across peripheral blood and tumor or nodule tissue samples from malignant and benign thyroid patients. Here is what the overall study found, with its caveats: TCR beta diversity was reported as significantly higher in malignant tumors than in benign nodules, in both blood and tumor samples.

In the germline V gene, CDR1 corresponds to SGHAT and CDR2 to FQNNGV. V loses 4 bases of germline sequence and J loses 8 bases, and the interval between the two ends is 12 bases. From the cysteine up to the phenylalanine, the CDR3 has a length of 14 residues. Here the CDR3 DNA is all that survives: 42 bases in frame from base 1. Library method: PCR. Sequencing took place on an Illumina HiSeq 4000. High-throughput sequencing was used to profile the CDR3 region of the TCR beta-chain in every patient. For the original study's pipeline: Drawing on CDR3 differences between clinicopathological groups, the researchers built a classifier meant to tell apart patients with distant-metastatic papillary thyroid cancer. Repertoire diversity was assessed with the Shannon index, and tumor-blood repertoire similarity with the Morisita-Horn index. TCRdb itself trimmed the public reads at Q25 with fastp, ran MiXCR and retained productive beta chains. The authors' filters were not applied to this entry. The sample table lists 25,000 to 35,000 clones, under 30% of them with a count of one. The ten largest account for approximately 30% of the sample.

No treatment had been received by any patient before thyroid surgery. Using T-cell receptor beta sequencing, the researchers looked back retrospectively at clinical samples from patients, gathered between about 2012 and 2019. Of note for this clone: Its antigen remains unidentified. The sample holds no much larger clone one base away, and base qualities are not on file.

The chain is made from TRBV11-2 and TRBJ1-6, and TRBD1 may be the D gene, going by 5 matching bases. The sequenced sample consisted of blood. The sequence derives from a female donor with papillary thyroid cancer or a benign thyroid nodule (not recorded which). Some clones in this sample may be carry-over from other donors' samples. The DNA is TGTGCCAGCAGCTATATCAGGGCTGATTCACCCCTCCACTTT. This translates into CASSYIRADSPLHF. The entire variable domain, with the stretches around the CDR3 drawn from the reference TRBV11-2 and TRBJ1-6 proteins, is EAGVAQSPRYKIIEKRQSVAFWCNPISGHATLYWYQQILGQGPKLLIQFQNNGVVDDSQLPKDRFSAERLKGVDSTLKIQPAKLEDSAVYLCASSYIRADSPLHFGNGTRLTVT.